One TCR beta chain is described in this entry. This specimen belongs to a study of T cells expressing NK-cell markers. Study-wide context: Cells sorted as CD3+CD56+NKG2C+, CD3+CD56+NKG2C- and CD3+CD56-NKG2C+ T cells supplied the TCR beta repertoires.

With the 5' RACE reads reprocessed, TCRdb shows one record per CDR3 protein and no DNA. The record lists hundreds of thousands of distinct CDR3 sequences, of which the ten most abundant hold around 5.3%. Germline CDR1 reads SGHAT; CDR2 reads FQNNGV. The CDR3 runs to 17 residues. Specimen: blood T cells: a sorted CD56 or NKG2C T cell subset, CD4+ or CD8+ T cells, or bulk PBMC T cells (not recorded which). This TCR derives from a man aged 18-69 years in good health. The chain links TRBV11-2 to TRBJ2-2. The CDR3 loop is CASRGLRATANTGELFF.